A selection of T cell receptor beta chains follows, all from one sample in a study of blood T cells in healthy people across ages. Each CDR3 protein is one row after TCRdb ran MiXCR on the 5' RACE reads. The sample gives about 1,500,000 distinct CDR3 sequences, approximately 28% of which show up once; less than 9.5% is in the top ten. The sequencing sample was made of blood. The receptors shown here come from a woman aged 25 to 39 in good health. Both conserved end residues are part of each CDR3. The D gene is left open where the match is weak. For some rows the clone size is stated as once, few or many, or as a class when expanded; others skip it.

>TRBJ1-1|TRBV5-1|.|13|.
CASSTSRNTEAFF
TGCGCCAGCAGCACTAGCAGGAACACTGAAGCTTTCTTT
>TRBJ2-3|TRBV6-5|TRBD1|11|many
CASSRDREQYF
TGTGCCAGCAGCCGGGACAGAGAGCAGTATTTT
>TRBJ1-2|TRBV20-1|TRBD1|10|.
CSARGQGSTF
TGCAGTGCTAGAGGACAGGGCTCCACCTTC
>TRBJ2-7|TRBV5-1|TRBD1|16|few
CASSTVIRQGSYEQYF
TGCGCCAGCAGCACCGTTATCCGACAGGGGTCCTACGAGCAGTACTTC
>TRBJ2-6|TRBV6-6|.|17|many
CASSYGAASSGANVLTF
TGTGCCAGCAGTTACGGGGCAGCATCCTCTGGGGCCAACGTCCTGACTTTC
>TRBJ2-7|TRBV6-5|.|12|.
CASSRGVNEQYF
TGTGCCAGCAGCCGAGGGGTCAATGAGCAGTACTTC
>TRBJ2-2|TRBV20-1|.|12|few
CSAPLGVGELFF
TGCAGTGCTCCGCTAGGGGTTGGGGAGCTGTTTTTT
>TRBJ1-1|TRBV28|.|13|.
CASSLYEAVWAFF
TGTGCCAGCAGTTTATACGAGGCTGTCTGGGCTTTCTTT
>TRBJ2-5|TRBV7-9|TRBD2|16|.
CASSELLLAGGETQYF
TGTGCCAGCAGCGAACTACTACTAGCGGGGGGAGAGACCCAGTACTTC
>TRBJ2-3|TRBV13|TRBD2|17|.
CASIMRRGVPRTDTQYF
TGTGCCAGCATTATGAGGCGGGGGGTCCCGCGCACAGATACGCAGTATTTT
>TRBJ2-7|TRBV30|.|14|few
CAWNRGVVVHGQYF
TGTGCCTGGAATAGAGGGGTAGTGGTCCACGGGCAGTACTTC
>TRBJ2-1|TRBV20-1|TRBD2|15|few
CSARGRSSGRFEQFF
TGCAGTGCTAGGGGGAGGTCTAGCGGGAGGTTTGAGCAGTTCTTC
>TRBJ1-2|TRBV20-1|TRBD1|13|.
CSAADRVNYGYTF
TGCAGTGCCGCGGACAGGGTAAACTATGGCTACACCTTC
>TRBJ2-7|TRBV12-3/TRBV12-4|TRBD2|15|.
CASSLPGGPSLEQYF
TGTGCTAGCAGTTTGCCGGGAGGGCCTTCGCTCGAGCAGTACTTC
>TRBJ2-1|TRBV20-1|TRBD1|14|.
CSTIDRVAYNEQFF
TGCAGTACTATAGACAGGGTAGCCTACAATGAGCAGTTCTTC
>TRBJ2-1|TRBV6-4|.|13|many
CASPPPTCYEQFF
TGTGCCAGCCCCCCTCCTACATGCTATGAGCAGTTCTTC
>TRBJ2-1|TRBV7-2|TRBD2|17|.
CASSLSGGPRSYNEQFF
TGTGCCAGCAGCTTAAGCGGGGGGCCTCGCTCCTACAATGAGCAGTTCTTC
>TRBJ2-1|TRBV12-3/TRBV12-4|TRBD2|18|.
CASSFGASGGATCNEQFF
TGTGCCAGCAGTTTCGGGGCTAGCGGGGGGGCAACCTGCAATGAGCAGTTCTTC
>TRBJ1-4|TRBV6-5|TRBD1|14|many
CASSTGTGIEKLFF
TGTGCCAGCAGTACCGGGACAGGGATCGAAAAACTGTTTTTT
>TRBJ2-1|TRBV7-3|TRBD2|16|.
CASSHGLAAGEVEQFF
TGTGCCAGCAGCCATGGGTTGGCTGCGGGGGAGGTTGAGCAGTTCTTC
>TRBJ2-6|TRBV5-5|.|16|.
CASREITGFGTNVLTF
TGTGCCAGCAGGGAAATTACAGGGTTTGGGACCAACGTCCTGACTTTC
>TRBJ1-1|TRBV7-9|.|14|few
CASSLGSANTEAFF
TGTGCCAGCAGCTTAGGCTCAGCCAACACTGAAGCTTTCTTT
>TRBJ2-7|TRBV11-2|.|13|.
CANSPGGPYEQYF
TGTGCCAACAGCCCCGGGGGGCCCTACGAGCAGTACTTC
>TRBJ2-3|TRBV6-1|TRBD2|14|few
CASNGAGGPDTQYF
TGTGCCAGCAACGGGGCGGGGGGGCCAGATACGCAGTATTTT
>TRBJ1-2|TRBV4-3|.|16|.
CASSQEVTAGPYGYTF
TGCGCCAGCAGCCAAGAAGTGACAGCGGGACCCTATGGCTACACCTTC
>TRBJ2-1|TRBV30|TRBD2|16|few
CAWRGLSGSSYNEQFF
TGTGCCTGGAGGGGGCTTAGCGGGAGCTCCTACAATGAGCAGTTCTTC
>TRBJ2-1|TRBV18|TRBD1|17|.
CASSLSPPGQGANEQFF
TGTGCCAGCTCACTCAGCCCTCCGGGACAGGGGGCCAATGAGCAGTTCTTC
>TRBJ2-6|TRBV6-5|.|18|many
CASSSMGVSHSGANVLTF
TGTGCCAGCAGTTCCATGGGGGTTAGCCACTCTGGGGCCAACGTCCTGACTTTC
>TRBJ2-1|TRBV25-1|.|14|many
CASSDPGGDNEQFF
TGTGCCAGCAGTGATCCAGGGGGGGACAATGAGCAGTTCTTC
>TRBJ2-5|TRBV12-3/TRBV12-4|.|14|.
CASSNAGKIETQYF
TGTGCCAGCAGCAACGCCGGGAAGATCGAGACCCAGTACTTC
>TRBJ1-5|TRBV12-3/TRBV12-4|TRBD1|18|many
CASSFLGQGWNSNQPQHF
TGTGCCAGCAGTTTCCTGGGACAGGGATGGAATAGCAATCAGCCCCAGCATTTT
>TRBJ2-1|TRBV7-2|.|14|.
CASSLVDRANEQFF
TGTGCCAGCAGCTTAGTGGATCGCGCGAATGAGCAGTTCTTC
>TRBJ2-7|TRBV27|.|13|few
CASSPRVAYEQYF
TGTGCCAGCAGTCCACGGGTGGCCTACGAGCAGTACTTC
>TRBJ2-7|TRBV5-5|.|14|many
CASSPHGPGYEQYF
TGTGCCAGCAGCCCTCATGGACCAGGATACGAGCAGTACTTC
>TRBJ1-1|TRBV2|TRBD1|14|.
CASSGLRGRVEAFF
TGTGCCAGCAGTGGGTTGAGGGGGCGCGTTGAAGCTTTCTTT
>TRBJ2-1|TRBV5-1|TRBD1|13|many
CASSAKTGDEQFF
TGCGCCAGCAGCGCCAAGACAGGGGATGAGCAGTTCTTC
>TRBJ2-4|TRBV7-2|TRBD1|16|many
CASSKRGTVAKNIQYF
TGTGCCAGCAGTAAACGAGGGACAGTAGCCAAAAACATTCAGTACTTC
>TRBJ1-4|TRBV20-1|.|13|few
CSAPGTENEKLFF
TGCAGTGCCCCCGGGACGGAGAATGAAAAACTGTTTTTT
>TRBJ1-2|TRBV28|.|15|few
CASSLWTDNNYGYTF
TGTGCCAGCAGTTTATGGACGGACAATAACTATGGCTACACCTTC
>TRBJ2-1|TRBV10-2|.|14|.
CASRESGAPNEQFF
TGCGCCAGCAGGGAGAGCGGAGCCCCCAATGAGCAGTTCTTC
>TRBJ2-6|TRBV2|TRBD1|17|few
CASSLRGQASGANVLTF
TGTGCCAGCAGCCTCAGGGGGCAAGCTTCTGGGGCCAACGTCCTGACTTTC